Sequencing of this TCR beta chain was carried out in a study of T cell responses to AZD1222 COVID-19 vaccine (dated by TCRdb to about 2021). With respect to the entire study: AZD1222 recipients whose second dose came at about 4 weeks and those whose second dose came at about 12 weeks were combined into one group, since spike-specific TCR depth and breadth did not differ between the two schedules. TCR sequencing was performed for about 250 trial participants, of whom about 200 were given two doses of AZD1222 and around 26 were given two doses of MenACWY control vaccine. Trial participants were enrolled by age into subgroups of 18-55, 56-69 and 70-plus years, and around 150, 28 and 57 TCR-sequenced participants, respectively, were included in these subgroups. Paper-wide results and their limitations: Conclusions about previously exposed vaccinees are limited because only five to seven AZD1222 recipients were SARS-CoV-2 seropositive at baseline. Because no day 14 peak-response samples were available, the repertoires could be characterized only after the peak T cell response. Participants were mostly white British and included more females than males, and it was suggested by the authors that clonal diversity may have been underestimated. A significant rise in spike-specific TCR breadth and depth was observed after two AZD1222 doses relative to day 0 and relative to MenACWY recipients. Reportedly, close to half of the unique spike-specific TCRs recognized epitopes lying outside the regions that are mutated in the B.1.351 and B.1.1.7 variants. The 56-69-year group was small, and its depth increase did not reach significance, likely because of low power. The whole spike protein was spanned by vaccine-associated CD4 TCRs, and dominant responses were seen in regions 160-218 and 743-854.

For CDR1 and CDR2, the germline V gene lists MGHRA and YSYEKL. The CDR3 sequence holds 14 residues, the cysteine and phenylalanine included. The CDR3 DNA has 42 bases and is translated from base 1. Cut back by 5 bases and 5 bases, the V and J ends lie 16 bases apart. Sample time point, as interpreted from the label and publication: baseline before first vaccination. The vaccinee samples were drawn from two UK trials, COV001 and COV002, one of which was a single-blind randomized controlled phase 2/3 trial testing AZD1222 (ChAdOx1 nCoV-19) in healthy adults. For TCRbeta chain sequencing, PBMC samples from trial participants were taken at day 0 and at day 28 after the second dose. Comment on this clone: There is no known antigen for this receptor. Nothing much larger sits one base from this clone, and base qualities are not available.

The CDR3 regions of human TCRbeta chains were analyzed by immunosequencing. From the authors' description of their analysis: Repertoire TCRs were checked for matches against a reference library of SARS-CoV-2-specific TCRs that had been generated using the MIRA antigen-specificity platform. Breadth was defined as the fraction of unique TCRs that were SARS-CoV-2-associated. Depth was defined as the fraction of total T cells that were SARS-CoV-2-associated. Using the MIRA data, each spike-specific TCR was assigned both to the spike region to which the TCR was reactive and to a CD4 or CD8 class. Log10-transformed breadth and depth values were compared by one-way ANOVA with Sidak's multiple comparisons tests. Not all clones reach the TCRdb copy of this immuneACCESS table, which keeps in-frame sequences only. Checked studies attribute under half of the gap to unresolved V genes and leave the rest unexplained. The V and J calls and clone size are taken from that table; D and trimming were inferred from the DNA. In all, the sample holds under 150,000 clones, and about 90% of those were seen once. The top ten clonotypes cover 4% to 6% of the sample.

The clonotype comes from an adult in good health. Sequenced here: peripheral blood, sampled on day 0 of AZD1222 vaccination. The V and J genes are TRBV4-1 and TRBJ2-7, and the D gene may be TRBD1, 5 bases matching. The CDR3 in this case is CASSYLGPRDEQYF. The DNA sequence follows: TGCGCCAGCAGCTATCTAGGGCCCAGGGACGAGCAGTACTTC.